The clone carrying this T cell receptor (beta chain) was counted only a few times. Its antigen is unidentified. The data are from a study of cytomegalovirus exposure and HLA in healthy donors. With 6 bases removed from V and 3 bases from J, the gap between germline ends came to 11 bases. The length of the CDR3 is 13 residues. Germline loops: CDR1 MGHDK, CDR2 SYGVNS. Overall study results and limits: Several V segments, TRBV6-2 and TRBV6-3 among them, could not be told apart and were dropped.

PCR employed 60 Vbeta and 13 Jbeta primers. This table comes from immunoSEQ multiplex PCR, and its TCRdb copy is limited to in-frame clones, with some not included. The table has 150,000 to 200,000 clones, about 79% seen once. The chain carries TRBV25-1 and TRBJ1-1; a weak D match, TRBD1 (5 bases). This sequence originates from a woman between 50 and 59 years old in good health and CMV-seropositive. The sample consisted of PBMCs. CDR3 residues: CASRRTKDTEAFF. Written as DNA, the CDR3 is TGTGCCAGCAGAAGGACAAAGGACACTGAAGCTTTCTTT.